The 4 T cell receptor beta chains given below trace back to one sample, sequenced in a study of cytomegalovirus exposure and HLA in healthy donors. The method was immunoSEQ multiplex PCR; TCRdb's version includes in-frame clones alone and lacks a portion of them. This table holds some 340,000 clones, roughly nine tenths found once. Input material: PBMCs. All receptors derive from a woman in her thirties in good health and CMV-seropositive.

The chain combines TRBV4-1 with TRBJ2-3; 12 positions agree with TRBD1. Looked up from germline, CDR1 is MGHRA and CDR2 is YSYEKL. V shed 3 bases, J shed 4 bases, and the junction held 8 bases outside the gene matches. CDR3 length: 17 residues. CDR3 protein: CASSHPKGTGGADTQYF. The CDR3 bases are TGCGCCAGCAGCCACCCTAAGGGGACAGGGGGCGCAGATACGCAGTATTTT.

The rearrangement uses TRBV27 and TRBJ2-4; 8 nucleotides match TRBD2. The CDR3 contains 14 residues. After removal of 2 bases from V and 7 bases from J, the junction contained 4 bases not matched to a gene. Germline CDR1 reads MNHEY; CDR2 reads SMNVEV (reference sequence). CDR3 DNA sequence: TGTGCCAGCAGTTTAGCGGGGGGAGGCAACATTCAGTACTTC. Encoded protein: CASSLAGGGNIQYF.

Regarding this clone: Mismatch with germline at one junction end may stem from a read error. This sequence joins TRBV5-1 and TRBJ1-1; 7 nucleotides match TRBD1. The CDR3 runs to 13 residues. In germline, CDR1 is SGHRS, CDR2 YFSETQ. The CDR3 spells CASSAPTGFESFF. As DNA, the CDR3 is TGCGCCAGCAGCGCCCCGACAGGGTTTGAATCTTTCTTT.

The chain couples TRBV4-1 to TRBJ2-1, with a weak D call TRBD2 (7 bases). CDR3 size: 14 residues. Trimming left V 4 bases short and J 6 bases short, with 13 bases between. The germline gives CDR1 MGHRA, CDR2 YSYEKL. The CDR3 bases are TGCGCCAGCAGCCTAGGGGGACTAATCAATGAGCAGTTCTTC. Translating it yields CASSLGGLINEQFF.